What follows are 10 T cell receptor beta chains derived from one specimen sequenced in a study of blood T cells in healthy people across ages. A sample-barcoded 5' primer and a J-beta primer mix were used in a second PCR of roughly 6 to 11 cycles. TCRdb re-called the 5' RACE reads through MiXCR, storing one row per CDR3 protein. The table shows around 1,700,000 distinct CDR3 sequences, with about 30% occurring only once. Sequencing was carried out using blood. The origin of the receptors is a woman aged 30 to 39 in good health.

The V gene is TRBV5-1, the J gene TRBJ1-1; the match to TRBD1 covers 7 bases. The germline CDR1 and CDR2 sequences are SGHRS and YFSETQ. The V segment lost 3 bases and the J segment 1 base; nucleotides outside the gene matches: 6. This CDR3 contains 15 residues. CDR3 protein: CASSSSGQSNTEAFF. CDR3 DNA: TGCGCCAGCAGCTCTTCGGGACAGTCGAACACTGAAGCTTTCTTT.

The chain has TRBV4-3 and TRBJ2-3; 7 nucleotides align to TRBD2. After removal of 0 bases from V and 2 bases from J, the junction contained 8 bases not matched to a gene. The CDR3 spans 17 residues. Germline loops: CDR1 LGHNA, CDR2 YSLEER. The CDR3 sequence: CASSQDSVAGPTDTQYF. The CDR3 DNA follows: TGCGCCAGCAGCCAAGACTCCGTAGCGGGCCCCACAGATACGCAGTATTTT.

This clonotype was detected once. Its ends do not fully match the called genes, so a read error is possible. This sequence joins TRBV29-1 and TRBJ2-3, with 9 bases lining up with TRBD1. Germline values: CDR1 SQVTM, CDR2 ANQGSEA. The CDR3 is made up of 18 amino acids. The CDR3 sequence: CGVAFLRTGTGIADTQYF. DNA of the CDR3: TGCGGCGTTGCGTTCCTTCGAACCGGGACAGGGATCGCAGATACGCAGTATTTT.

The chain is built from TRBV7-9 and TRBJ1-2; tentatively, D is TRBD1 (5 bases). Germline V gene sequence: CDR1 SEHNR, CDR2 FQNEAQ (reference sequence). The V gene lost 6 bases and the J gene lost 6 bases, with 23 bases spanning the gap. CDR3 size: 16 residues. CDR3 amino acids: CASRSTKQAALNGYTF. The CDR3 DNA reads TGTGCCAGCAGGTCTACGAAACAGGCCGCCCTGAATGGCTACACCTTC.

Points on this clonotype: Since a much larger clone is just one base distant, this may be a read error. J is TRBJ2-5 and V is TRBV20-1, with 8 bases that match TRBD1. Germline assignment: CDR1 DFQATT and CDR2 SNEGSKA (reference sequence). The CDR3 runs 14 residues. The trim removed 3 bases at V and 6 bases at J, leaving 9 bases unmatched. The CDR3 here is CSASSRQGTQTQYF. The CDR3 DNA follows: TGCAGTGCTAGTTCCCGACAGGGGACACAGACCCAGTACTTC.

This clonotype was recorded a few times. The CDR3 sequence is CATSLSGGPSNIQYF. The CDR3 DNA reads as TGTGCCACCTCCCTCTCGGGGGGGCCAAGCAACATTCAGTACTTC. V gene TRBV15 combines with J gene TRBJ2-4; TRBD2 matches 8 bases. CDR3 size: 15 residues. Per germline, CDR1 LNHNV and CDR2 YYDKDF (reference sequence). The ends lost 8 bases at V and 7 bases at J; junction bases unmatched: 13.

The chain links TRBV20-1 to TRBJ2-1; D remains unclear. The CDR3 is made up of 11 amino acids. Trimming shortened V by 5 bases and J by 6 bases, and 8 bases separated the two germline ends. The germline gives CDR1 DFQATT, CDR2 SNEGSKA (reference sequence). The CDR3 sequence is CSAPVPNEQFF. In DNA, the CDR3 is TGCAGTGCTCCTGTTCCCAATGAGCAGTTCTTC.

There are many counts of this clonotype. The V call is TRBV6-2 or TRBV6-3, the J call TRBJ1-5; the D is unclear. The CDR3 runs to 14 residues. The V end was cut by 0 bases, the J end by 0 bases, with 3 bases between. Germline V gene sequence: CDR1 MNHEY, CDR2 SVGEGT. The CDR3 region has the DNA TGTGCCAGCAGTTACTCGTATAGCAATCAGCCCCAGCATTTT. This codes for CASSYSYSNQPQHF.

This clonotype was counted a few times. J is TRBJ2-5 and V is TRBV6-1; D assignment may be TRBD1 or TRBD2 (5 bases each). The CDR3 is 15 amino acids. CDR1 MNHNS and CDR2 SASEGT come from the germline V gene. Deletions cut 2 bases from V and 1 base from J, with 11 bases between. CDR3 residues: CASSELGTVQETQYF. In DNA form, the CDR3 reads TGTGCCAGCAGTGAACTCGGGACGGTCCAAGAGACCCAGTACTTC.

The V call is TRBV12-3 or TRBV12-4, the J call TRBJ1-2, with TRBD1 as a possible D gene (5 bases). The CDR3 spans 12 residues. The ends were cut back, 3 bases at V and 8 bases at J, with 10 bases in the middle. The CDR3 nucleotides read TGTGCCAGCAGTTTTGGGACCGAGGGCTACACCTTC. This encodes CASSFGTEGYTF.